This paragraph reports one T cell receptor (beta chain). What it recognizes is unknown. The sample comes from a study of siplizumab effects on memory and regulatory T cells. Study-level points and caveats: Naive or memory phenotype was unassignable for roughly 75-95% of proliferating CD4+ or CD8+ clones.

Assay used: immunoSEQ multiplex PCR; TCRdb lists only in-frame clones, some missing. The sample lists tens of thousands of clones; about 87% were seen once. V shed 5 bases and J shed 4 bases, with 15 bases lying between them. CDR1 LNHDA and CDR2 SQIVND come from the germline V gene (reference sequence). The CDR3 has 15 residues. The source material was Tregs sorted from blood. This chain uses TRBV19 with TRBJ1-3; D gene unclear. This TCR was sampled from a human donor in good health. The CDR3 region is CASSVSSGWGNTIYF. In DNA, the CDR3 is TGTGCCAGTAGTGTTTCGAGCGGCTGGGGAAACACCATATATTTT.